This T cell receptor (beta chain) was sequenced for a study of CXCR3-negative and CXCR3-positive naive CD8 T cells. Whole-study findings and limits: Memory cells showed distinct TRBV-TRBJ patterns, while the two naive subsets matched. Compared with CXCR3-negative naive cells, CXCR3-positive naive cells showed more hydrophobic TRB CDR3s.

Concerning this clonotype itself: The target antigen is unknown.

The TRB cDNA libraries were prepared by 5' RACE with UMI labels. TCRdb re-analyzed the 5' RACE reads; it lists each CDR3 protein once, without DNA. The sample totals around 160,000 distinct CDR3 sequences. Germline V CDR1 and CDR2: SQVTM, ANQGSEA. CDR3 length equals 15 residues. Sequenced material: naive CXCR3+ CD8+ T cells from blood. Subset denoted: CD45RO-CCR7+CD27+CD95- naive CD8+ T cells expressing CXCR3 (TNR3+). The chain carries TRBV29-1 and TRBJ1-2; TCRdb calls TRBD1, which cannot be checked without DNA. This receptor was obtained from a human donor in good health. Some clones in this sample may be carry-over from other donors' samples. CDR3 protein: CSVEGHIGTDYGYTF.